In its sample, the clone carrying this T cell receptor beta chain was seen many times. What it binds is unknown. This CDR3 is built from 13 residues. Germline V gene lookup returns CDR1 PRHDT and CDR2 FYEKMQ (reference sequence). Trimming cost V 5 bases and J 6 bases, with 13 bases left between them. PBMCs stemmed from over 7.5 ml fresh peripheral blood. This sample was taken from a study of T cells in Graves' hyperthyroidism and ophthalmopathy. At the level of the study: The authors collected peripheral blood at initial diagnosis, before any treatment.

Study-wide findings and caveats: Among clonotypes expanded in thyroid above 0.001, most were also found in blood. Ophthalmopathy onset followed model prediction by a median approximately 7 months.

Researchers took RNA transcripts and amplified the TCR beta CDR3 regions from them. First-round RT-PCR of the TCR CDR3 relied on the HTBI primer set. TCRdb used MiXCR to reprocess the multiplex PCR reads, holding one entry per CDR3 protein. This sample has over 350,000 distinct CDR3 sequences, with over 12% found just once. Specimen: blood. The clonotype originates from a man in his late teens or twenties with Graves' ophthalmopathy. This rearrangement joins TRBV13 to TRBJ1-2; TRBD1 is a possible D gene (6 bases). This CDR3 is CASSPPAGDGYTF. The CDR3 bases are TGTGCCAGCAGCCCGCCGGCAGGGGATGGCTACACCTTC.